The next 19 T cell receptor beta chains were all read from a single sample in a study of T-cell reconstitution after alpha-beta-depleted transplantation in children. The TCRbeta library was prepared with unique molecular identifiers. In TCRdb, the PCR reads were re-called with MiXCR into one record per CDR3 protein. The top ten hold about 4% of the sample, which has about 600,000 distinct CDR3 sequences, about 10% seen once. The source material was PBMCs from the stem cell graft donor, sampled from the stem cell graft. The receptors come from a human donor who donated a stem cell graft to a child with acute myeloid leukemia.

This clonotype has a count of ten or more. The chain is built from TRBV29-1 and TRBJ1-2, with a weak D call TRBD1 (5 bases). Between the trimmed V and J ends, which lost 1 base and 3 bases, there was a span of 12 bases. Per the germline V gene, CDR1 is SQVTM and CDR2 is ANQGSEA. This CDR3 spans 14 amino acids. CDR3 DNA sequence: TGCAGCGTTGAAGGGAGGGGTCGAGACTATGGCTACACCTTC. It translates to CSVEGRGRDYGYTF.

As regards this clonotype: Without the conserved terminal phenylalanine or tryptophan, this CDR3 likely stems from a read error. The rearrangement links TRBV7-2 to TRBJ1-2; tentatively, D is TRBD1 (5 bases). V lost 4 bases, J lost 0 bases, and 12 bases lay in between. This CDR3 has 15 residues. CDR1 and CDR2 (germline): SGHTA, FQGNSA. CDR3 region: CASSSSGRTNYGYTI. Written as DNA, the CDR3 is TGTGCCAGCAGCTCCTCGGGACGGACTAACTATGGCTACACCATC.

The chain couples TRBV20-1 to TRBJ1-6; the D is unclear. The CDR3 runs 15 residues. V was trimmed by 1 base and J by 9 bases, leaving 16 bases between them. CDR1 DFQATT and CDR2 SNEGSKA come from the germline V gene (reference sequence). CDR3 sequence (DNA): TGCAGTGCTAGAGGCACCCTAGATGCGGTTTCACCCCTCCACTTT. Translating gives CSARGTLDAVSPLHF.

The rearrangement uses TRBV20-1 and TRBJ2-1; 13 bases are shared with TRBD2. This CDR3 is built from 15 residues. Germline V gene lookup returns CDR1 DFQATT and CDR2 SNEGSKA (reference sequence). With V trimmed by 3 bases and J by 8 bases, 7 bases remained unmatched. The CDR3 protein is CSAREGTSGVDEQFF. In nucleotides, the CDR3 is TGCAGTGCTAGGGAAGGGACTAGCGGGGTCGATGAGCAGTTCTTC.

J is TRBJ2-4 and V is TRBV7-2; D not resolved. V was cut by 0 bases and J by 4 bases, with 13 bases left in between. The germline V gene has CDR1 SGHTA and CDR2 FQGNSA. The CDR3 spans 16 residues. CDR3: CASSLAAGNPKNIQYF. CDR3 coding DNA: TGTGCCAGCAGCTTAGCAGCCGGAAATCCTAAAAACATTCAGTACTTC.

The rearrangement uses TRBV4-2 and TRBJ2-7; no definite D call. CDR3 size: 15 residues. CDR1 is LGHNA and CDR2 is YNFKEQ in the germline V gene. The germline V and J ends were trimmed by 5 bases and 0 bases, with 14 bases remaining between them. CDR3 DNA sequence: TGTGCCAGCAGCATAAGTAGCCGTAACTCCTACGAGCAGTACTTC. This sequence encodes CASSISSRNSYEQYF.

This clonotype has more than one count but fewer than ten. This chain connects TRBV6-2 or TRBV6-3 to TRBJ2-1; weak D call: TRBD2 (5 bases). Trimming pared 6 bases from V and 10 bases from J, leaving 16 bases between. Per germline, CDR1 MNHEY and CDR2 SVGEGT. This CDR3 contains 13 residues. CDR3 coding DNA: TGTGCCAGCAGCCTGGACTCTTACGGCGAGCAGTTCTTC. Amino acid sequence: CASSLDSYGEQFF.

This clonotype was observed at least ten times. The chain links TRBV20-1 to TRBJ2-7; D is ambiguous. CDR1 and CDR2 from the germline V gene are DFQATT and SNEGSKA (reference sequence). Between the trimmed V and J ends, which lost 1 base and 1 base, there was a span of 8 bases. The CDR3 runs to 13 residues. Here the CDR3 DNA reads TGCAGTGCTAGAGTGGCTCAATCCTACGAGCAGTACTTC. Its translation is CSARVAQSYEQYF.

This clonotype was counted at least ten times. For the CDR3, the DNA is TGTGCCAGCAGAACCACAGGGGTCGGCTACACCTTC. It encodes CASRTTGVGYTF. The chain recombines TRBV6-5 with TRBJ1-2, with TRBD1 matching 7 bases. The CDR3 runs to 12 residues. The V gene's germline CDR1 is MNHEY and CDR2 SVGAGI. The V segment lost 6 bases and the J segment 8 bases; nucleotides outside the gene matches: 6.

This clonotype has only a few counts. V and J are TRBV3-1 and TRBJ2-7; 14 bases agree with TRBD2. The CDR3 has 15 amino acids. Per the germline V gene, CDR1 is LGHDT and CDR2 is YNNKEL (reference sequence). V was pared by 1 base and J by 6 bases, with 2 bases of the junction left unmatched. The CDR3: CASSQATSGRGEQYF. CDR3 bases: TGTGCCAGCAGCCAAGCGACTAGCGGGAGGGGCGAGCAGTACTTC.

This clonotype occurred a few times. The chain carries TRBV4-3 and TRBJ1-6; possible D gene TRBD1, 5 bases. V was shortened by 1 base and J by 8 bases, with 18 bases between the two germline ends. This CDR3 contains 17 residues. Germline V gene lookup returns CDR1 LGHNA and CDR2 YSLEER. CDR3 sequence (DNA): TGCGCCAGCAGCCAAGTTGCCTCGGGGGACCGGCATTCACCCCTCCACTTT. Its translation is CASSQVASGDRHSPLHF.

The sample holds many counts of this clonotype. The rearrangement links TRBV20-1 to TRBJ2-3, with a weak D call TRBD2 (6 bases). V was shortened by 3 bases and J by 1 base, with 11 bases between the two germline ends. This CDR3 is built from 14 residues. Germline loops: CDR1 DFQATT, CDR2 SNEGSKA (reference sequence). CDR3 in amino acids: CSARMGGRTDTQYF. DNA of the CDR3: TGCAGTGCTAGGATGGGAGGACGCACAGATACGCAGTATTTT.

The gene calls are TRBV20-1 and TRBJ2-7; no clear D gene. V lost 3 bases, J lost 6 bases, and 12 bases lay in between. The CDR3 is made up of 12 amino acids. From germline, CDR1 is DFQATT and CDR2 SNEGSKA (reference sequence). The CDR3 is CSASLATSEQYF. The DNA of the CDR3 is TGCAGTGCTAGTTTGGCTACGAGCGAGCAGTACTTC.

This clonotype was counted only a few times. The chain recombines TRBV7-2 with TRBJ2-1; a possible D gene is TRBD2 (6 bases). The length of the CDR3 is 12 residues. The germline V gene encodes CDR1 SGHTA and CDR2 FQGNSA. Deletions cut 8 bases from V and 9 bases from J, with 14 bases between. The chain's CDR3 is CASALAVGEQFF. For the CDR3, the DNA is TGTGCCAGCGCACTAGCAGTAGGTGAGCAGTTCTTC.

This clonotype was counted at least ten times. The chain has TRBV7-2 and TRBJ2-7; 14 bases match TRBD2. The CDR3 has 16 amino acids. The germline CDR1 and CDR2 sequences are SGHTA and FQGNSA. The V and J ends lost 5 bases and 6 bases, in that order; junction bases with no gene match: 9. CDR3 nucleotides: TGTGCCAGCAGCGCTAGAGGGACTAGCGGGAGTGGCGAGCAGTACTTC. The encoded protein is CASSARGTSGSGEQYF. The full variable domain, completed using reference TRBV7-2 and TRBJ2-7, is GAGVSQSPSNKVTEKGKDVELRCDPISGHTALYWYRQSLGQGLEFLIYFQGNSAPDKSGLPSDRFSAERTGGSVSTLTIQRTQQEDSAVYLCASSARGTSGSGEQYFGPGTRLTVT.

This clonotype was observed at least ten times. This chain joins TRBV7-2 and TRBJ2-7; TRBD2 matches 7 bases. CDR1 SGHTA and CDR2 FQGNSA come from the germline V gene. The CDR3 is 15 residues long. Trimming took 5 bases from V and 0 from J; bases not matched to a gene: 7. The CDR3 bases are TGTGCCAGCAGCCTTTTAGCGGGTTCCTCCTACGAGCAGTACTTC. Translation gives CASSLLAGSSYEQYF.

This clonotype has just a few counts. V usage is TRBV7-6 and J usage is TRBJ2-1; 12 bases match TRBD2. Germline lookup yields CDR1 SGHVS and CDR2 FNYEAQ. The CDR3 loop spans 15 amino acids. The J segment lost 10 bases and the V segment lost 5 bases, leaving 9 bases of the junction unmatched. CDR3 sequence (DNA): TGTGCCAGCAGCCCTCGACTAGCGGGAGTGAGAGAGCAGTTCTTC. Translated: CASSPRLAGVREQFF.

This clonotype was counted ten times or more. This chain connects TRBV12-3 or TRBV12-4 to TRBJ2-7, with 8 bases matching TRBD1. The ends lost 7 bases at V and 0 bases at J; junction bases unmatched: 5. This CDR3 comprises 14 residues. The CDR3 sequence is CASTGTGLSYEQYF. CDR3 nucleotide sequence: TGTGCCAGCACCGGGACAGGCCTCTCCTACGAGCAGTACTTC.

This clonotype was recorded a few times. The V call is TRBV9, the J call TRBJ1-1, with 8 bases matching TRBD1. V lost 2 bases, J lost 5 bases, and 5 bases stayed unmatched. The CDR3 extends over 14 amino acids. Germline V CDR1 and CDR2: SGDLS, YYNGEE. CDR3 amino acids: CASSVQGAQTEAFF. In nucleotides, the CDR3 is TGTGCCAGCAGCGTCCAGGGGGCGCAAACTGAAGCTTTCTTT.